This T cell receptor beta chain came from a study of shared clonotypes between healthy human individuals. General study results and limits: Larger estimated richness was generally recorded for naive subsets relative to memory subsets. Rarefaction indicated that sorted-subset sequencing remained incomplete although depth was large.

About this clone itself: Its antigen is currently unknown.

V dropped 8 bases and J dropped 10 bases, with 20 bases sitting between them. The germline gives CDR1 LNHDA, CDR2 SQIVND (reference sequence). The length of the CDR3 is 13 residues. Libraries were prepared by immunoSEQ multiplex PCR; TCRdb keeps only in-frame clonotypes and omits some of them. Of about 2 million clones listed, over 85% are singletons. The naive CD8 subset, CD45RO-negative cells positively selected for CCR7, excluded terminally differentiated effector memory CD45RA+ cells. This receptor was obtained from a man aged 18 to 35 in good health. Specimen: naive CD8+ T cells sorted from blood. The genes are TRBV19 and TRBJ1-1, with no clear D. This CDR3 is CASGGPPMVGAFF. The CDR3 DNA is TGTGCCAGTGGTGGACCGCCAATGGTGGGAGCTTTCTTT.